The 22 T cell receptor beta chains given below trace back to one sample, sequenced in a study of cytotoxic CD8 clonotypes in ibrutinib-treated CLL. The protocol was immunoSEQ multiplex PCR, while the TCRdb copy is restricted to in-frame clones and leaves out a portion. The sample shows some 300,000 clones, around four fifths of them seen only once. Sequencing used PBMCs, obtained before ibrutinib treatment. The receptor set was obtained from a human donor with chronic lymphocytic leukemia.

This clone occurred a few times. The chain links TRBV7-3 to TRBJ1-2; D is perhaps TRBD1 (5 bases). V was cut by 6 bases and J by 4 bases, with 18 bases left in between. The CDR3 is 15 residues long. Per the germline V gene, CDR1 is SGHTA and CDR2 is FQGTGA. The CDR3: CASSTHGDRGYGYTF. In DNA form, the CDR3 reads TGTGCCAGCAGTACCCACGGGGATAGGGGCTATGGCTACACCTTC.

This clone was detected only once. The CDR3 bases are TGTGCCAGCAGTTTAGGCGCTCTAGCGGGAGTTGGCCCGTTCCCCTCCTACAATGAGCAGTTCTTC. It yields the protein CASSLGALAGVGPFPSYNEQFF. This sequence joins TRBV27 and TRBJ2-1; TRBD2 matches at 10 bases. This CDR3 comprises 22 residues. V dropped 2 bases and J dropped 0; count of bases not matched to a gene: 19. Germline-derived CDR1 and CDR2 are MNHEY and SMNVEV (reference sequence).

The V call is TRBV29-1, the J call TRBJ2-5; tentative D call: TRBD1 (6 bases). V lost 8 bases and J lost 5, with 24 bases in between. The CDR3 consists of 15 residues. Germline CDR1 is SQVTM and CDR2 is ANQGSEA. DNA of the CDR3: TGCAGCATCCAGGGGTCCCCCCAAGGTAGGGAGACCCAGTACTTC. Translated, it gives CSIQGSPQGRETQYF.

The chain joins TRBV9 to TRBJ2-4; 7 bases are shared with TRBD1. Per germline, CDR1 SGDLS and CDR2 YYNGEE. After removal of 0 bases from V and 6 bases from J, the junction contained 0 bases not matched to a gene. CDR3 length: 13 amino acids. The CDR3 protein is CASSVGQGNIQYF. The CDR3 DNA reads as TGTGCCAGCAGCGTAGGACAGGGAAACATTCAGTACTTC.

In this sample, this clone turned up a few times. This chain joins TRBV7-6 and TRBJ1-2, with D uncertain. Germline assignment: CDR1 SGHVS and CDR2 FNYEAQ. The CDR3 is 14 amino acids. Deletions cut 1 base from V and 8 bases from J, with 14 bases between. CDR3 sequence: CASSLGGQQVGYTF. The CDR3 region has the DNA TGTGCCAGCAGCTTAGGAGGGCAGCAGGTGGGCTACACCTTC. Based on the CDR3 plus reference TRBV7-6 and TRBJ1-2, the full variable domain is GAGVSQSPRYKVTKRGQDVALRCDPISGHVSLYWYRQALGQGPEFLTYFNYEAQQDKSGLPNDRFSAERPEGSISTLTIQRTEQRDSAMYRCASSLGGQQVGYTFGSGTRLTVV.

This sequence joins TRBV2 and TRBJ2-5; D is uncertain. V lost 6 bases, J lost 5 bases, and 16 bases lay in between. This CDR3 spans 14 amino acids. Germline-derived CDR1 and CDR2 are SNHLY and FYNNEI. CDR3 loop: CASRPDSGVETQYF. The CDR3, as DNA: TGTGCCAGCAGGCCCGATTCTGGGGTGGAGACCCAGTACTTC.

The gene calls are TRBV7-3 and TRBJ2-3; D gene uncertain. Germline CDR1 reads SGHTA; CDR2 reads FQGTGA. Trimming removed 7 bases at V and 4 bases at J, with 15 bases between. The CDR3 is 14 amino acids. The CDR3 loop reads CASTTSPASDTQYF. The CDR3 nucleotides read TGTGCCAGCACCACTTCCCCCGCTTCAGATACGCAGTATTTT.

This sequence joins TRBV10-3 and TRBJ2-7, with 9 bases matching TRBD2. Germline V gene sequence: CDR1 ENHRY, CDR2 SYGVKD. Germline trimming cut 10 bases from V and 7 bases from J; bases unmatched to any gene: 14. CDR3 size: 14 residues. In DNA form, the CDR3 reads TGTGCCACTAAGCCCCAGCGGGGGGTAATGGAGCAGTACTTC. Protein product: CATKPQRGVMEQYF.

This sequence joins TRBV15 and TRBJ2-1; TRBD2 matches 7 bases. Germline trimming cut 5 bases from V and 4 bases from J; bases unmatched to any gene: 20. This CDR3 is 19 amino acids long. The germline V gene has CDR1 LNHNV and CDR2 YYDKDF (reference sequence). CDR3 residues: CATSQLGGRARVSYNEQFF. For the CDR3, the DNA is TGTGCCACCAGCCAATTGGGTGGGAGGGCCCGAGTCAGTTACAATGAGCAGTTCTTC.

V usage is TRBV7-3 and J usage is TRBJ2-1; 11 nucleotides match TRBD2. CDR1 and CDR2 (germline): SGHTA, FQGTGA. The CDR3 contains 15 residues. V shed 2 bases, J shed 4 bases, and the junction held 1 base outside the gene matches. The CDR3 region is CASSLPSGGYNEQFF. The CDR3 nucleotides are TGTGCCAGCAGCTTACCTAGCGGGGGGTACAATGAGCAGTTCTTC.

The chain employs TRBV10-3 and TRBJ2-2; maybe TRBD2 (6 bases). V gave up 3 bases and J gave up 5 bases, with 13 bases separating them. This CDR3 comprises 15 residues. CDR1 and CDR2 (germline): ENHRY, SYGVKD. This chain's CDR3 is CAISDTGVSTGELFF. In nucleotides, the CDR3 is TGTGCCATCAGTGATACGGGAGTATCGACCGGGGAGCTGTTTTTT.

The V gene is TRBV19, the J gene TRBJ2-5; 13 bases match TRBD2. The germline gives CDR1 LNHDA, CDR2 SQIVND (reference sequence). This CDR3 comprises 17 residues. The J segment lost 5 bases and the V segment lost 10 bases, leaving 16 bases of the junction unmatched. DNA of the CDR3: TGTGCCACCGGGAGGGCGACTAGCGGGAGGAAAGCGGAGACCCAGTACTTC. It translates to CATGRATSGRKAETQYF.

This chain links TRBV7-6 with TRBJ2-7; possibly TRBD1 for D (5 bases). V was trimmed by 5 bases and J by 0 bases, leaving 20 bases between them. Germline V gene lookup returns CDR1 SGHVS and CDR2 FNYEAQ. The CDR3 length is 17 residues. This chain's CDR3 is CASSPVVLTDLSYEQYF. The DNA for the CDR3 is TGTGCCAGCAGCCCGGTGGTGTTGACAGACCTCTCCTACGAGCAGTACTTC. Looking up the rest from reference TRBV7-6 and TRBJ2-7 gives the full variable domain: GAGVSQSPRYKVTKRGQDVALRCDPISGHVSLYWYRQALGQGPEFLTYFNYEAQQDKSGLPNDRFSAERPEGSISTLTIQRTEQRDSAMYRCASSPVVLTDLSYEQYFGPGTRLTVT.

The gene calls are TRBV28 and TRBJ1-1; D uncertain. CDR1 and CDR2 from the germline V gene are MDHEN and SYDVKM. With 2 bases removed from V and 10 bases from J, the gap between germline ends came to 14 bases. The CDR3 totals 13 residues. CDR3 nucleotide sequence: TGTGCCAGCAGTTTACTTCGTCCATGGGGAGCTTTCTTT. This codes for CASSLLRPWGAFF.

This chain uses TRBV27 with TRBJ2-7; D possibly corresponds to TRBD2 (5 bases). The V end was cut by 0 bases, the J end by 2 bases, with 14 bases between. The CDR3 covers 16 residues. From germline, CDR1 is MNHEY and CDR2 SMNVEV (reference sequence). The CDR3 here is CASSLSPLRRAYEQYF. The CDR3 DNA sequence: TGTGCCAGCAGTTTATCCCCCCTCAGGCGGGCCTACGAGCAGTACTTC.

This chain links TRBV5-1 with TRBJ1-1, with a weak D call TRBD1 (5 bases). Trimming pared 3 bases from V and 2 bases from J, leaving 8 bases between. The germline CDR1 and CDR2 sequences are SGHRS and YFSETQ. CDR3 size: 13 residues. CDR3 region: CASSWDGNTEAFF. The CDR3 DNA reads as TGCGCCAGCAGCTGGGACGGTAACACTGAAGCTTTCTTT.

The gene calls are TRBV18 and TRBJ1-1; a weak D match, TRBD1 (5 bases). Germline V gives CDR1 KGHSH, CDR2 LQKENI. Trimming pared 5 bases from V and 1 base from J, leaving 20 bases between. The CDR3 runs 17 residues. The CDR3: CASSVKAYGARNTEAFF. CDR3 in DNA: TGTGCCAGCTCAGTTAAGGCCTACGGGGCGAGGAACACTGAAGCTTTCTTT.

This chain joins TRBV6-1 and TRBJ2-7; 8 bases are shared with TRBD1. CDR3 length: 13 amino acids. Germline trimming cut 6 bases from V and 2 bases from J; bases unmatched to any gene: 3. Per the germline V gene, CDR1 is MNHNS and CDR2 is SASEGT. The CDR3 region has the DNA TGTGCCAGCAGCGGGACAGGTACCTACGAGCAGTACTTC. Translation: CASSGTGTYEQYF.

J is TRBJ1-5 and V is TRBV5-4; D not resolved. The CDR3 extends over 18 amino acids. Germline V gene data show CDR1 as SGHNT and CDR2 as YYREEE (reference sequence). Trimming stripped 4 bases from V and 1 base from J, with 21 bases between. The CDR3 DNA sequence: TGTGCCAGCAGCGTGGCCCCCTCAGGCGTCAGCAGCAATCAGCCCCAGCATTTT. This encodes CASSVAPSGVSSNQPQHF.

A remark on this clone: At one of its ends the junction is not consistent with the germline gene, which may arise from a read error. CDR3 bases: TGTGCCAGCAGTAAGATTGGGGACGACCAGTACTTC. This gives the protein CASSKIGDDQYF. V and J are TRBV27 and TRBJ2-7; either TRBD1 or TRBD2 may supply D (5 bases each). Per germline, CDR1 MNHEY and CDR2 SMNVEV (reference sequence). The length of the CDR3 is 12 residues.

V and J are TRBV29-1 and TRBJ2-3, with unresolved D. Trimming removed 1 base from V and 6 bases from J, with 8 bases in between. Germline V gene data show CDR1 as SQVTM and CDR2 as ANQGSEA. This CDR3 region has 12 residues. CDR3 amino acids: CSVEVIIDTQYF. CDR3 coding DNA: TGCAGCGTTGAAGTAATCATTGATACGCAGTATTTT.

The genes are TRBV29-1 and TRBJ2-5; possible D gene TRBD2, 5 bases. This CDR3 spans 15 amino acids. V was clipped by 3 bases and J by 2 bases, with 16 bases between them. Germline V CDR1 and CDR2: SQVTM, ANQGSEA. This chain's CDR3 is CSVDVGGTGQETQYF. CDR3 bases: TGCAGCGTTGATGTAGGTGGAACGGGGCAAGAGACCCAGTACTTC.